The next 23 T cell receptor beta chains were all read from a single sample in a study of blood T cells in healthy people across ages. A sample-barcoded 5' primer and a J-beta primer mix were used in a second PCR of roughly 7 to 12 cycles. TCRdb re-analysed the 5' RACE reads in MiXCR, keeping a single row per CDR3 protein. The table lists 250,000 to 300,000 distinct CDR3 sequences, around 29% of them singletons. What was sequenced was blood. These receptors were collected from a woman in her 70s in good health.

This clonotype was counted between two and nine times. V gene TRBV4-1 combines with J gene TRBJ1-6, with 9 positions matching TRBD1. V shed 5 bases, J shed 10 bases, and the junction held 12 bases outside the gene matches. From germline, CDR1 is MGHRA and CDR2 YSYEKL. The CDR3 is made up of 16 amino acids. The DNA for the CDR3 is TGCGCCAGCAGCGATCAACCGGGACAGGGTTTCTCACCCCTCCACTTT. Its protein is CASSDQPGQGFSPLHF.

The chain recombines TRBV28 with TRBJ2-7; possibly TRBD2 for D (6 bases). Per the germline V gene, CDR1 is MDHEN and CDR2 is SYDVKM. The length of the CDR3 is 14 residues. V was clipped by 6 bases and J by 2 bases, with 14 bases between them. CDR3 amino acids: CASRTNGGPYEQYF. The CDR3 DNA sequence: TGTGCCAGCAGGACTAACGGGGGTCCCTACGAGCAGTACTTC.

The chain employs TRBV7-9 and TRBJ2-6; D may be TRBD1 (6 bases). Looked up from germline, CDR1 is SEHNR and CDR2 is FQNEAQ (reference sequence). Trimming pared 0 bases from V and 1 base from J, leaving 13 bases between. The length of the CDR3 is 18 residues. The CDR3 is CASSLANRVRSGANVLTF. The CDR3 DNA sequence: TGTGCCAGCAGCTTAGCGAACAGGGTCCGTTCTGGGGCCAACGTCCTGACTTTC.

This clonotype was detected only a few times. The J gene is TRBJ2-7, the V gene TRBV28, with 14 bases lining up with TRBD2. The CDR3 has 17 amino acids. With V trimmed by 6 bases and J by 3 bases, 10 bases remained unmatched. The germline CDR1 and CDR2 sequences are MDHEN and SYDVKM. For the CDR3, the DNA is TGTGCCAGCAGCCCCTTGGGACTAGCGGGAGACAGCTACGAGCAGTACTTC. Its protein product is CASSPLGLAGDSYEQYF.

This clonotype was counted a few times. The chain uses TRBV4-2 and TRBJ1-2; D unresolved. Looked up from germline, CDR1 is LGHNA and CDR2 is YNFKEQ. The CDR3 has 11 residues. Deletions cut 3 bases from V and 2 bases from J, with 1 base between. CDR3 amino acids: CASSQNYGYTF. The CDR3 nucleotides are TGTGCCAGCAGCCAGAACTATGGCTACACCTTC.

The chain couples TRBV7-9 to TRBJ2-5; TRBD2 matches 10 bases. Germline V lookup: CDR1 SEHNR, CDR2 FQNEAQ (reference sequence). The CDR3 is made up of 14 amino acids. V lost 5 bases, J lost 5 bases, and 5 bases stayed unmatched. The DNA for the CDR3 is TGTGCCAGCAGCCTGGGACTAGCGTGGGAGACCCAGTACTTC. This translates into CASSLGLAWETQYF.

The rearrangement joins TRBV7-2 to TRBJ1-2; D is ambiguous. V lost 1 base to trimming and J lost 4 bases, with 7 bases between them. CDR1 and CDR2 (germline): SGHTA, FQGNSA. The CDR3 is 13 amino acids. This CDR3 is CASSLDHGYGYTF. In DNA form, the CDR3 reads TGTGCCAGCAGCTTAGACCACGGCTATGGCTACACCTTC.

V is TRBV7-8 and J is TRBJ1-6; the D is unclear. The CDR3 covers 11 residues. With 1 base removed from V and 13 bases from J, the gap between germline ends came to 5 bases. Germline V gives CDR1 SGHVS, CDR2 FQNEAQ. Here the CDR3 DNA reads TGTGCCAGCAGCTTAGATGGGCCCCTCCACTTT. This gives the protein CASSLDGPLHF.

Here the CDR3 DNA reads TGTGCCAGCAGTGGGACAGAAGATCAGCCCCAGCATTTT. Its protein product is CASSGTEDQPQHF. The rearrangement links TRBV2 to TRBJ1-5; D possibly corresponds to TRBD1 (6 bases). This CDR3 is built from 13 residues. V lost 4 bases, J lost 5 bases, and 9 bases lay in between. CDR1 and CDR2 (germline): SNHLY, FYNNEI.

In this sample, this clonotype turned up many times. The rearrangement joins TRBV5-1 to TRBJ2-7, with 7 positions matching TRBD1. The CDR3 length is 13 residues. Per germline, CDR1 SGHRS and CDR2 YFSETQ. J gave up 6 bases and V 2 bases, and 5 bases lay outside the gene matches. CDR3 region: CASSFGQDREQYF. CDR3 DNA sequence: TGCGCCAGCAGCTTCGGACAGGACCGCGAGCAGTACTTC.

CDR3 coding DNA: TGCAGTGCTAGCCAAGGGACAGGGAGGAGAGAGACCCAGTACTTC. Residues: CSASQGTGRRETQYF. J is TRBJ2-5 and V is TRBV20-1; 9 bases are a match to TRBD1. V lost 3 bases to trimming and J lost 4 bases; unmatched junction nucleotides: 9. This CDR3 comprises 15 residues. Germline V lookup: CDR1 DFQATT, CDR2 SNEGSKA (reference sequence).

This clonotype was counted only a few times. The chain couples TRBV29-1 to TRBJ1-3; no definite D call. Trimming took off 4 bases at V and 2 bases at J, with 6 bases between the two ends. This CDR3 comprises 12 residues. Germline CDR1 reads SQVTM; CDR2 reads ANQGSEA. This CDR3 reads CSVGGAGNTIYF. In DNA form, the CDR3 reads TGCAGCGTTGGGGGAGCTGGAAACACCATATATTTT. Combining the CDR3 with reference TRBV29-1 and TRBJ1-3 gives the whole variable domain SAVISQKPSRDICQRGTSLTIQCQVDSQVTMMFWYRQQPGQSLTLIATANQGSEATYESGFVIDKFPISRPNLTFSTLTVSNMSPEDSSIYLCSVGGAGNTIYFGEGSWLTVV.

This rearrangement joins TRBV29-1 to TRBJ1-4; D might be TRBD1 (5 bases). The V gene's germline CDR1 is SQVTM and CDR2 ANQGSEA. V lost 7 bases and J lost 7, with 19 bases in between. CDR3 length: 14 residues. The CDR3 reads CSASRRVDSEKLFF. The CDR3 coding sequence is TGCAGCGCCTCCAGACGGGTCGACAGTGAAAAACTGTTTTTT.

This rearrangement joins TRBV28 to TRBJ1-4, with TRBD1 identical over 7 bases. The V gene's germline CDR1 is MDHEN and CDR2 SYDVKM. The CDR3 contains 16 residues. V gave up 5 bases and J gave up 7 bases; unmatched junction bases: 13. CDR3 residues: CASSNPRTGEFEKLFF. The CDR3 region has the DNA TGTGCCAGCAGTAACCCGCGGACAGGAGAATTTGAAAAACTGTTTTTT. Combining the CDR3 with reference TRBV28 and TRBJ1-4 gives the whole variable domain DVKVTQSSRYLVKRTGEKVFLECVQDMDHENMFWYRQDPGLGLRLIYFSYDVKMKEKGDIPEGYSVSREKKERFSLILESASTNQTSMYLCASSNPRTGEFEKLFFGSGTQLSVL.

This chain links TRBV7-8 with TRBJ2-1; D call uncertain. This CDR3 has 13 amino acids. Trimming shortened V by 2 bases and J by 8 bases, and 10 bases separated the two germline ends. Looked up from germline, CDR1 is SGHVS and CDR2 is FQNEAQ. CDR3 sequence (DNA): TGTGCCAGCAGCTTAATGAGTTACGATGAGCAGTTCTTC. Translated, it gives CASSLMSYDEQFF.

This chain uses TRBV3-1 with TRBJ2-5; 7 bases are a match to TRBD1. The J call may be in error: the DNA end matches TRBJ2-1 better. This CDR3 spans 14 amino acids. Germline V gene data show CDR1 as LGHDT and CDR2 as YNNKEL (reference sequence). This CDR3 is CASSQDPQGMRQFF. CDR3 nucleotide sequence: TGTGCCAGCAGCCAAGATCCACAGGGGATGAGGCAGTTCTTC.

The chain employs TRBV20-1 and TRBJ1-6; 8 positions agree with TRBD1. The germline V gene has CDR1 DFQATT and CDR2 SNEGSKA (reference sequence). The CDR3 totals 16 residues. Trimming took 5 bases from V and 9 from J; bases not matched to a gene: 15. The CDR3 loop is CSAAQGQGRRSSPLHF. The CDR3 DNA reads TGCAGTGCTGCCCAAGGACAGGGCCGCCGGTCTTCACCCCTCCACTTT.

This clonotype was seen more than once but under ten times. J is TRBJ2-5 and V is TRBV6-2 or TRBV6-3; D is perhaps TRBD2 (6 bases). This CDR3 region has 11 residues. The V end lost 7 bases, the J end lost 9 bases, and 12 bases lay between the germline ends. Per the germline V gene, CDR1 is MNHEY and CDR2 is SVGEGT. In DNA form, the CDR3 reads TGTGCCAGCACCGATGGGAGGCCCCAGTACTTC. It specifies CASTDGRPQYF.

The V gene is TRBV20-1, the J gene TRBJ1-3; weak D call: TRBD1 (5 bases). CDR1 and CDR2 from the germline V gene are DFQATT and SNEGSKA (reference sequence). Trimming took off 6 bases at V and 4 bases at J, with 22 bases between the two ends. There are 16 residues in the CDR3. CDR3 nucleotides: TGCAGTGCACCCTATCGACAGACCCCGAGAGGAAACACCATATATTTT. This gives the protein CSAPYRQTPRGNTIYF.

This clonotype was recorded a few times. The V gene is TRBV29-1, the J gene TRBJ1-2; 8 nucleotides match TRBD1. The germline CDR1 and CDR2 sequences are SQVTM and ANQGSEA. The junction had 12 bases not matched to a gene; V was cut back by 7 bases and J by 8 bases. The CDR3 has 13 amino acids. CDR3 DNA sequence: TGCAGCGCCACAACAGGGGGGCAAGTCGGCTACACCTTC. Translation: CSATTGGQVGYTF. Combining the CDR3 with reference TRBV29-1 and TRBJ1-2 gives the whole variable domain SAVISQKPSRDICQRGTSLTIQCQVDSQVTMMFWYRQQPGQSLTLIATANQGSEATYESGFVIDKFPISRPNLTFSTLTVSNMSPEDSSIYLCSATTGGQVGYTFGSGTRLTVV.

Turning to this clonotype: One end of the junction fails to match germline, which may point to a read error. The chain joins TRBV20-1 to TRBJ2-3; D might be TRBD2 (6 bases). The CDR3 sequence is 15 residues long. Germline V gene lookup returns CDR1 DFQATT and CDR2 SNEGSKA (reference sequence). The CDR3 is CSESTSRTSTDAQYF. CDR3 DNA: TGCAGCGAGAGTACTAGCAGAACTAGCACAGATGCGCAGTATTTT.

The sample holds many counts of this clonotype. The chain links TRBV29-1 to TRBJ2-3; D gene unclear. V shed 0 bases and J shed 4 bases, with 5 bases lying between them. CDR1 is SQVTM, CDR2 ANQGSEA, per germline. The CDR3 spans 12 residues. CDR3 protein: CSVEDHSDTQYF. In DNA form, the CDR3 reads TGCAGCGTTGAAGATCATTCAGATACGCAGTATTTT.

V usage is TRBV12-3 or TRBV12-4 and J usage is TRBJ1-5; 10 nucleotides match TRBD1. This CDR3 is built from 17 residues. V gave up 2 bases and J gave up 2 bases; unmatched junction bases: 6. CDR3 in DNA: TGTGCCAGCAGTTTATCCTCGACAGGGGGCCGCAATCAGCCCCAGCATTTT. Its protein is CASSLSSTGGRNQPQHF.